A single sample gave rise to the 17 T cell receptor beta chains below, sequenced in a study of blood T cell repertoires in COVID-19. Sequenced by immunoSEQ multiplex PCR; TCRdb stores in-frame clones only, minus some. The sample has more than 85,000 clones, just over 75% seen once. Source material: peripheral blood. All receptors derive from a woman older than 75 with acute or convalescent COVID-19.

The table lists this clone with a count of one. The V gene is TRBV14, the J gene TRBJ1-2; unclear D gene. V lost 3 bases and J 7 bases, leaving 15 bases between the germline ends. The CDR3 has 14 residues. Germline loops: CDR1 SGHDN, CDR2 FVKESK. Here the CDR3 reads CASSHFQAPVGYTF. In DNA, the CDR3 is TGTGCCAGCAGCCATTTCCAGGCGCCTGTTGGCTACACCTTC.

This clone was counted between two and nine times. The chain is built from TRBV7-8 and TRBJ2-1, with TRBD2 identical over 9 bases. The germline V gene has CDR1 SGHVS and CDR2 FQNEAQ. This CDR3 comprises 16 residues. V lost 5 bases to trimming and J lost 9 bases; unmatched junction nucleotides: 14. The CDR3 bases are TGTGCCAGCAGCCATTCGACGGGACTAGCAGTCTTTGAGCAGTTCTTC. Its translation: CASSHSTGLAVFEQFF.

The chain has TRBV7-9 and TRBJ2-3; no clear D gene. The germline V gene encodes CDR1 SEHNR and CDR2 FQNEAQ (reference sequence). The CDR3 extends over 15 amino acids. Trimming took 5 bases from V and 1 from J, leaving 13 bases between them. CDR3 in amino acids: CASSATRGGTDTQYF. CDR3 in DNA: TGTGCCAGCAGCGCCACTCGCGGCGGCACAGATACGCAGTATTTT.

The V gene is TRBV5-1, the J gene TRBJ2-5; 8 positions agree with TRBD2. Per germline, CDR1 SGHRS and CDR2 YFSETQ. The CDR3 loop spans 15 amino acids. V gave up 1 base and J gave up 3 bases; unmatched junction bases: 5. The CDR3 sequence is CASSLRRGAEETQYF. The CDR3 DNA follows: TGCGCCAGCAGCTTGAGGCGGGGGGCAGAAGAGACCCAGTACTTC.

The V gene is TRBV27, the J gene TRBJ2-2; 7 bases match TRBD2. In germline, CDR1 is MNHEY, CDR2 SMNVEV (reference sequence). The V and J ends lost 2 bases and 4 bases, in that order; junction bases with no gene match: 10. There are 17 residues in the CDR3. CDR3 in amino acids: CASSLAWWEGRTGELFF. In DNA, the CDR3 is TGTGCCAGCAGTTTAGCATGGTGGGAGGGCCGCACCGGGGAGCTGTTTTTT.

The chain links TRBV28 to TRBJ2-7; D possibly corresponds to TRBD1 (5 bases). The V end was cut by 8 bases, the J end by 5 bases, with 19 bases between. The CDR3 runs to 14 residues. Germline V lookup: CDR1 MDHEN, CDR2 SYDVKM. CDR3 in DNA: TGTGCCAGCCTTGGGGCGTCAGTTTACCACGAGCAGTACTTC. Amino acids: CASLGASVYHEQYF.

This sequence joins TRBV30 and TRBJ2-3; 7 nucleotides line up with TRBD1. CDR1 and CDR2 (germline): GTSNPN, SVGIG (reference sequence). The CDR3 consists of 14 residues. The ends lost 2 bases at V and 8 bases at J; junction bases unmatched: 10. As DNA, the CDR3 is TGTGCCTGGAGTTCCGGACAGGCCCTTGGTACGCAGTATTTT. Its protein is CAWSSGQALGTQYF. Based on the CDR3 plus reference TRBV30 and TRBJ2-3, the full variable domain is SQTIHQWPATLVQPVGSPLSLECTVEGTSNPNLYWYRQAAGRGLQLLFYSVGIGQISSEVPQNLSASRPQDRQFILSSKKLLLSDSGFYLCAWSSGQALGTQYFGPGTRLTVL.

The J gene is TRBJ1-5, the V gene TRBV21-1; the D call in the table, TRBD1, was not verified against the DNA. TRBV21-1 is marked as a pseudogene. The CDR3 sequence is 17 residues long. CDR3 sequence (DNA): TGTGCCAGCAGCAAAGTGATCCGGGACAACCTATATCAGCCCCAGCATTTT. Its protein product is CASSKVIRDNLYQPQHF.

The CDR3 nucleotides are TGTGCCAGCAGCTTAGTGGGAGGAAGCTACGAGCAGTACTTC. Amino acid sequence: CASSLVGGSYEQYF. The gene calls are TRBV7-2 and TRBJ2-7; D is possibly TRBD2 (6 bases). The CDR3 has 14 amino acids. Trimming stripped 1 base from V and 3 bases from J, with 10 bases between. Germline V gene sequence: CDR1 SGHTA, CDR2 FQGNSA.

The chain joins TRBV6-5 to TRBJ2-3, with TRBD2 as a possible D gene (7 bases). The CDR3 is 14 amino acids. V lost 5 bases and J 5 bases, leaving 14 bases between the germline ends. Germline lookup yields CDR1 MNHEY and CDR2 SVGAGI. The CDR3 here is CASSPWGGLDTQYF. DNA for the CDR3: TGTGCCAGCAGTCCATGGGGGGGCCTAGATACGCAGTATTTT.

This clone was seen a handful of times. The chain links TRBV27 to TRBJ2-7, with 12 bases aligning to TRBD1. CDR1 MNHEY and CDR2 SMNVEV come from the germline V gene (reference sequence). The CDR3 covers 14 residues. Unmatched junction bases numbered 7, after V lost 6 bases and J lost 7 bases. The CDR3 protein is CASSKGTGGGEQYF. The CDR3 nucleotides are TGTGCCAGCAGCAAAGGGACAGGGGGCGGGGAGCAGTACTTC.

This clone was found once. The chain combines TRBV7-6 with TRBJ1-1, with a tentative D call TRBD1 (6 bases). The CDR3 loop spans 15 amino acids. The germline V and J ends were trimmed by 5 bases and 5 bases, with 18 bases remaining between them. CDR1 is SGHVS and CDR2 is FNYEAQ in the germline V gene. CDR3 residues: CASSPQGPPGTEAFF. CDR3 sequence (DNA): TGTGCCAGCAGCCCCCAGGGGCCGCCGGGAACTGAAGCTTTCTTT.

This clone has a handful of counts. The chain is built from TRBV7-9 and TRBJ2-7; a weak D match, TRBD1 (6 bases). The CDR3 loop spans 15 amino acids. Looked up from germline, CDR1 is SEHNR and CDR2 is FQNEAQ (reference sequence). Trimming left V 1 base short and J 2 bases short, with 12 bases between. CDR3 loop: CASSLGGPRTYEQYF. In DNA form, the CDR3 reads TGTGCCAGCAGCTTAGGGGGGCCCCGAACCTACGAGCAGTACTTC.

This chain joins TRBV3-1 (or the pseudogene TRBV3-2) and TRBJ2-5; 12 bases agree with TRBD1. The ends lost 5 bases at V and 3 bases at J; junction bases unmatched: 13. From germline, CDR1 is LGHDT and CDR2 YNNKEL (reference sequence). The CDR3 contains 18 residues. The CDR3 spells CASSSPGRDRGREETQYF. For the CDR3, the DNA is TGTGCCAGCAGCTCCCCCGGGCGGGACAGGGGGCGCGAAGAGACCCAGTACTTC.

The V call is TRBV5-1, the J call TRBJ1-5; D gene unclear. Germline assignment: CDR1 SGHRS and CDR2 YFSETQ. There are 14 residues in the CDR3. V lost 7 bases to trimming and J lost 0 bases, with 11 bases between them. CDR3 DNA sequence: TGCGCCAGCCTCCACTTTACTAGCAATCAGCCCCAGCATTTT. Translating it yields CASLHFTSNQPQHF.

The chain is built from TRBV5-1 and TRBJ2-1; the D gene is possibly TRBD2 (6 bases). The V gene lost 3 bases and the J gene lost 7 bases, with 14 bases spanning the gap. The CDR3 length is 14 residues. Germline CDR1 and CDR2: SGHRS and YFSETQ. The CDR3 region is CASSSPGLQNEQFF. The CDR3 DNA is TGCGCCAGCAGCTCTCCGGGACTTCAGAATGAGCAGTTCTTC. The full variable domain, rest sourced from reference TRBV5-1 and TRBJ2-1, is KAGVTQTPRYLIKTRGQQVTLSCSPISGHRSVSWYQQTPGQGLQFLFEYFSETQRNKGNFPGRFSGRQFSNSRSEMNVSTLELGDSALYLCASSSPGLQNEQFFGPGTRLTVL.

The V gene is TRBV30, the J gene TRBJ2-7; 8 bases are shared with TRBD1. The germline CDR1 and CDR2 sequences are GTSNPN and SVGIG (reference sequence). V lost 4 bases, J lost 3 bases, and 8 bases stayed unmatched. The CDR3 contains 14 residues. CDR3 sequence reads: CAWNDQGANYEQYF. Here the CDR3 DNA reads TGTGCCTGGAATGACCAGGGGGCAAACTACGAGCAGTACTTC.